These 30 T cell receptor beta chains came from one sample sequenced in a study of cytomegalovirus exposure and HLA in healthy donors. Some clones are missing from TCRdb's copy, which holds only in-frame ones; the method was immunoSEQ multiplex PCR. There are around 150,000 clones in the sample; around nine tenths occur only once, and 4% to 5% lies in the top ten. Source material: PBMCs. These receptors were taken from a man aged 18 to 35 in good health and CMV-seropositive.

The V and J genes are TRBV15 and TRBJ2-5; 14 nucleotides agree with TRBD2. Germline loops: CDR1 LNHNV, CDR2 YYDKDF (reference sequence). The CDR3 totals 14 residues. The V segment lost 11 bases and the J segment 3 bases; nucleotides outside the gene matches: 5. The CDR3 DNA reads as TGTGCCGCCCCGGGACTAGCGGGAGAAGAGACCCAGTACTTC. Its translation: CAAPGLAGEETQYF.

This clone was observed once. The V gene is TRBV10-3, the J gene TRBJ2-6; 8 nucleotides agree with TRBD1. The germline V gene has CDR1 ENHRY and CDR2 SYGVKD. CDR3 length: 16 amino acids. The V and J ends lost 7 bases and 3 bases, in that order; junction bases with no gene match: 8. The CDR3 DNA is TGTGCCATCACTCCCGAGACAGGGGTTGGGGCCAACGTCCTGACTTTC. Translation gives CAITPETGVGANVLTF.

For the CDR3, the DNA is TGTGCCAGCAGTTACTCAATGACTAGCGGGAGGAATGAGCAGTTCTTC. Translating it yields CASSYSMTSGRNEQFF. The chain couples TRBV6-5 to TRBJ2-1; TRBD2 matches 13 bases. Unmatched junction bases numbered 3, after V lost 0 bases and J lost 7 bases. CDR3 length equals 16 residues. Germline V gene data show CDR1 as MNHEY and CDR2 as SVGAGI.

Details on this clone: This CDR3 is also generated by other DNA sequences in the sample. V and J are TRBV10-2 and TRBJ2-7, with 10 bases matching TRBD1. Trimming cost V 6 bases and J 2 bases; bases outside gene matches: 4. Germline-derived CDR1 and CDR2 are WSHSY and SAAADI. This CDR3 comprises 14 residues. The CDR3 spells CASRPGQGTYEQYF. The CDR3 DNA sequence: TGCGCCAGCAGACCGGGACAGGGGACCTACGAGCAGTACTTC.

The chain combines TRBV12-1 with TRBJ2-7; the table gives TRBD2 as D, unverified against the DNA. TRBV12-1 is listed as a pseudogene. The CDR3 length is 16 residues. DNA for the CDR3: TGTGCCAGCAGCTTTATCAGGTCGGGGGGAGCTTACGAGCAGTACTTC. Its protein product is CASSFIRSGGAYEQYF.

The chain uses TRBV6-6 and TRBJ2-2; no definite D call. CDR1 MNHNY and CDR2 SVGAGI come from the germline V gene (reference sequence). Trimming stripped 0 bases from V and 0 bases from J, with 5 bases between. This CDR3 has 15 amino acids. CDR3 nucleotides: TGTGCCAGCAGTTACTCGGCAACGAACACCGGGGAGCTGTTTTTT. This translates into CASSYSATNTGELFF.

This clone was seen a few times. This chain links TRBV27 with TRBJ1-5; 9 bases fit TRBD1. The CDR3 spans 14 residues. J was trimmed by 7 bases and V by 4 bases; bases with no gene match: 5. CDR1 MNHEY and CDR2 SMNVEV come from the germline V gene (reference sequence). CDR3 nucleotide sequence: TGTGCCAGCAGTTCTGACAGGGGGAGGCAGCCCCAGCATTTT. Translation gives CASSSDRGRQPQHF.

V and J are TRBV29-1 and TRBJ1-1; maybe TRBD1 (5 bases). CDR3 size: 13 residues. Trimming took off 4 bases at V and 5 bases at J, with 14 bases between the two ends. The germline V gene encodes CDR1 SQVTM and CDR2 ANQGSEA. CDR3 bases: TGCAGCGTTGTCTACAGGCTGGGGACTGAAGCTTTCTTT. Its translation is CSVVYRLGTEAFF. The variable domain in full, with the rest retrieved from reference TRBV29-1 and TRBJ1-1, is SAVISQKPSRDICQRGTSLTIQCQVDSQVTMMFWYRQQPGQSLTLIATANQGSEATYESGFVIDKFPISRPNLTFSTLTVSNMSPEDSSIYLCSVVYRLGTEAFFGQGTRLTVV.

The chain uses TRBV7-6 and TRBJ2-7; 8 positions agree with TRBD1. Unmatched junction bases numbered 5, after V lost 4 bases and J lost 0 bases. The CDR3 spans 15 residues. Germline V gene data show CDR1 as SGHVS and CDR2 as FNYEAQ. CDR3 region: CASSSVTGGSYEQYF. CDR3 DNA sequence: TGTGCCAGCAGCTCAGTTACAGGGGGCTCCTACGAGCAGTACTTC.

There are a few counts of this clone. The rearrangement links TRBV15 to TRBJ2-5, with D tentatively TRBD1 (6 bases). The CDR3 spans 15 residues. Per germline, CDR1 LNHNV and CDR2 YYDKDF (reference sequence). The V and J ends lost 0 bases and 2 bases respectively, with 10 bases between them. In DNA form, the CDR3 reads TGTGCCACCAGCAGAGATCCCGGACAGCAAGAGACCCAGTACTTC. Protein: CATSRDPGQQETQYF.

V and J are TRBV9 and TRBJ2-3, with a weak D call TRBD2 (5 bases). This CDR3 comprises 15 residues. From germline, CDR1 is SGDLS and CDR2 YYNGEE. The V end lost 0 bases, the J end lost 5 bases, and 13 bases lay between the germline ends. CDR3 residues: CASSVDRGDIDTQYF. The CDR3 DNA is TGTGCCAGCAGCGTAGATCGGGGAGACATAGATACGCAGTATTTT.

J is TRBJ2-7 and V is TRBV29-1; TRBD2 agrees at 11 bases. Trimming at V came to 4 bases and at J to 2 bases, leaving 7 bases not matched to a gene. This CDR3 is 15 amino acids long. CDR1 is SQVTM and CDR2 is ANQGSEA in the germline V gene. CDR3 sequence (DNA): TGCAGCGTTGCCCGGACTAGCGGGCCTCCCTACGAGCAGTACTTC. The encoded protein is CSVARTSGPPYEQYF.

V usage is TRBV7-9 and J usage is TRBJ2-4; 7 positions agree with TRBD1. CDR3 length: 15 amino acids. Losses at the gene ends were 6 bases for V and 3 bases for J; bases not matched to a gene: 8. Germline lookup yields CDR1 SEHNR and CDR2 FQNEAQ (reference sequence). This CDR3 reads CASRSTGQFKNIQYF. The CDR3 nucleotides are TGTGCCAGCAGGTCTACGGGACAGTTCAAAAACATTCAGTACTTC.

The chain has TRBV9 and TRBJ2-1; D might be TRBD1 (5 bases). The CDR3 runs 16 residues. From germline, CDR1 is SGDLS and CDR2 YYNGEE. Trimming left V 3 bases short and J 6 bases short, with 19 bases between. CDR3 sequence reads: CASSAQGLGTGNEQFF. The CDR3 nucleotides read TGTGCCAGCAGCGCGCAGGGTTTGGGTACAGGCAATGAGCAGTTCTTC. The full variable domain, in which reference TRBV9 and TRBJ2-1 provide the parts outside the CDR3, is DSGVTQTPKHLITATGQRVTLRCSPRSGDLSVYWYQQSLDQGLQFLIQYYNGEERAKGNILERFSAQQFPDLHSELNLSSLELGDSALYFCASSAQGLGTGNEQFFGPGTRLTVL.

This rearrangement joins TRBV29-1 to TRBJ2-1; 9 bases are shared with TRBD1. Per germline, CDR1 SQVTM and CDR2 ANQGSEA. V was clipped by 3 bases and J by 9 bases; unmatched bases: 9. The CDR3 consists of 14 residues. The CDR3 region is CSVEVGTGLSEQFF. The CDR3 region has the DNA TGCAGCGTTGAGGTTGGGACAGGGTTGAGTGAGCAGTTCTTC.

The genes are TRBV6-5 and TRBJ1-1, with 11 bases matching TRBD1. This CDR3 region has 13 residues. J was trimmed by 11 bases and V by 6 bases; bases with no gene match: 8. Germline V gene lookup returns CDR1 MNHEY and CDR2 SVGAGI. DNA of the CDR3: TGTGCCAGCAGACCACCGGGACAGGGGGTCGCTTTCTTT. Translated, it gives CASRPPGQGVAFF.

The chain links TRBV6-1 to TRBJ1-2; possibly TRBD1 for D (5 bases). CDR3 size: 13 residues. Trimming took off 11 bases at V and 3 bases at J, with 16 bases between the two ends. Germline V gene lookup returns CDR1 MNHNS and CDR2 SASEGT. In DNA, the CDR3 is TGTGCCGGATCAAGGGGCCGGGACTATGGCTACACCTTC. Translated: CAGSRGRDYGYTF.

The chain carries TRBV2 and TRBJ2-2; TRBD2 matches 14 bases. V trimming: 5 bases; J trimming: 6 bases; junction bases outside the gene matches: 2. Germline values: CDR1 SNHLY, CDR2 FYNNEI. This CDR3 contains 15 residues. CDR3 amino acids: CASSWGLAGAGELFF. The CDR3 DNA is TGTGCCAGCAGTTGGGGACTAGCGGGAGCCGGGGAGCTGTTTTTT.

This sequence joins TRBV11-3 and TRBJ2-5, with TRBD1 as a possible D gene (6 bases). The ends were cut back, 5 bases at V and 2 bases at J, with 12 bases in the middle. CDR1 is SGHNT and CDR2 is YENEEA in the germline V gene. The CDR3 consists of 14 residues. The chain's CDR3 is CASSQRTEQETQYF. In nucleotides, the CDR3 is TGTGCCAGCAGCCAACGGACAGAACAAGAGACCCAGTACTTC.

In nucleotides, the CDR3 is TGTGCCAGCAGTGAATCCTCGGGGGGACAGGGACCTAAAGAGACCCAGTACTTC. Translation gives CASSESSGGQGPKETQYF. This chain links TRBV6-1 with TRBJ2-5; 9 bases agree with TRBD1. CDR1 is MNHNS, CDR2 SASEGT, per germline. The CDR3 has 18 amino acids. J lost 3 bases, V lost 2 bases, and 13 bases had no gene match.

The chain links TRBV11-2 to TRBJ2-5, with a possible D match to TRBD1 (6 bases). Between the trimmed V and J ends, which lost 8 bases and 5 bases, there was a span of 15 bases. Germline V gene data show CDR1 as SGHAT and CDR2 as FQNNGV. The CDR3 sequence is 13 residues long. DNA for the CDR3: TGTGCCAGCTCCCAGGGGATTCGGGAGACCCAGTACTTC. Protein: CASSQGIRETQYF.

This chain links TRBV11-3 with TRBJ2-3, with 16 bases identical to TRBD2. The CDR3 runs to 16 residues. Germline V gene lookup returns CDR1 SGHNT and CDR2 YENEEA. V was clipped by 3 bases and J by 5 bases; unmatched bases: 2. The DNA for the CDR3 is TGTGCCAGCAGCTTGGGACTAGCGGGAGGGGTAGATACGCAGTATTTT. Protein product: CASSLGLAGGVDTQYF.

The J gene is TRBJ2-7, the V gene TRBV7-9, with D possibly matching TRBD1 (6 bases). The CDR3 is 14 residues long. Germline CDR1 SEHNR, CDR2 FQNEAQ (reference sequence). The V end lost 1 base, the J end lost 5 bases, and 12 bases lay between the germline ends. The CDR3 reads CASSLGGLIHEQYF. In nucleotides, the CDR3 is TGTGCCAGCAGCTTAGGGGGGCTCATCCACGAGCAGTACTTC.

V usage is TRBV9 and J usage is TRBJ1-1; D remains ambiguous. Germline lookup yields CDR1 SGDLS and CDR2 YYNGEE. Deletions cut 0 bases from V and 0 bases from J, with 18 bases between. This CDR3 has 18 residues. This CDR3 is CASSVEPTVPFMNTEAFF. The DNA for the CDR3 is TGTGCCAGCAGCGTAGAACCTACAGTGCCCTTTATGAACACTGAAGCTTTCTTT.

This clone came up a few times. This chain uses TRBV2 with TRBJ2-7; 7 nucleotides match TRBD2. CDR1 and CDR2 (germline): SNHLY, FYNNEI. Trimming at V came to 4 bases and at J to 3 bases, leaving 3 bases not matched to a gene. This CDR3 is 13 amino acids long. The chain's CDR3 is CASSAGTNYEQYF. CDR3 sequence (DNA): TGTGCCAGCAGTGCCGGGACTAACTACGAGCAGTACTTC. The whole variable domain, remainder taken from reference TRBV2 and TRBJ2-7, is EPEVTQTPSHQVTQMGQEVILRCVPISNHLYFYWYRQILGQKVEFLVSFYNNEISEKSEIFDDQFSVERPDGSNFTLKIRSTKLEDSAMYFCASSAGTNYEQYFGPGTRLTVT.

J is TRBJ2-3 and V is TRBV7-3, with D possibly matching TRBD1 (5 bases). V was pared by 2 bases and J by 2 bases, with 8 bases between. Germline assignment: CDR1 SGHTA and CDR2 FQGTGA. The CDR3 consists of 14 residues. The CDR3 is CASSLEQATDTQYF. For the CDR3, the DNA is TGTGCCAGCAGCTTAGAACAGGCCACAGATACGCAGTATTTT.

This chain joins TRBV6-5 and TRBJ1-2, with 10 nucleotides matching TRBD1. The CDR3 extends over 14 amino acids. The J segment lost 1 base and the V segment lost 6 bases, leaving 2 bases of the junction unmatched. Germline CDR1 MNHEY, CDR2 SVGAGI. The CDR3 nucleotides are TGTGCCAGCAGGGGACAGGGGTATAACTATGGCTACACCTTC. It encodes CASRGQGYNYGYTF.

The chain links TRBV7-6 to TRBJ2-3; TRBD2 aligns across 9 bases. Germline values: CDR1 SGHVS, CDR2 FNYEAQ. The CDR3 length is 14 residues. The junction had 3 bases not matched to a gene; V was cut back by 5 bases and J by 3 bases. The CDR3: CASSPTSGTDTQYF. In DNA, the CDR3 is TGTGCCAGCAGCCCGACTAGCGGAACAGATACGCAGTATTTT.

This clone was detected a few times. The CDR3 is CSVLPETYGYTF. The CDR3 nucleotides are TGCAGCGTTCTTCCAGAAACCTATGGCTACACCTTC. The chain employs TRBV29-1 and TRBJ1-2; D uncertain. The length of the CDR3 is 12 residues. Trimming cost V 5 bases and J 4 bases, with 11 bases left between them. Germline CDR1 is SQVTM and CDR2 is ANQGSEA. Using reference TRBV29-1 and TRBJ1-2 for the parts outside the CDR3, the full variable domain is SAVISQKPSRDICQRGTSLTIQCQVDSQVTMMFWYRQQPGQSLTLIATANQGSEATYESGFVIDKFPISRPNLTFSTLTVSNMSPEDSSIYLCSVLPETYGYTFGSGTRLTVV.

This clone was counted between two and nine times. The chain couples TRBV7-2 to TRBJ2-7; 7 bases align to TRBD1. CDR3 length equals 16 residues. Germline CDR1 reads SGHTA; CDR2 reads FQGNSA. With 1 base clipped from V and 1 base from J, the junction kept 7 bases outside the gene matches. CDR3 residues: CASSLGVGTASYEQYF. In nucleotides, the CDR3 is TGTGCCAGCAGCTTAGGTGTCGGGACAGCGTCCTACGAGCAGTACTTC.